This TCR beta chain derives from a study of breast tumors, draining lymph nodes, adjacent tissues. General study results and limits: Luminal-like breast cancer showed significantly higher tumor–nontumor repertoire similarity than basal-like. Compared with lymph nodes, tumors were less diverse; compared with nontumor tissue, more. Data only fit, rather than demonstrated, lymph node origin of most tumor T cells.

Of note for this clonotype: Its antigen is not known.

Samples came from axillary lymph nodes draining the breast cancer. From the multiplex PCR reads, TCRdb called clonotypes with MiXCR, one entry per CDR3 protein. The sample gives about 100,000 distinct CDR3 sequences, 21% of which show up once; 1% to 1.5% is in the top ten. J gave up 7 bases and V 6 bases, and 9 bases lay outside the gene matches. The germline V gene encodes CDR1 MDHEN and CDR2 SYDVKM. CDR3 length: 16 amino acids. This receptor was obtained from a female donor with breast cancer. Some clones in this sample may be carry-over from other donors' samples. The specimen was axillary lymph node tissue. The chain has TRBV28 and TRBJ2-1, with 13 bases lining up with TRBD2. The CDR3 region has the DNA TGTGCCAGCAGCCTAAGCTTGGGACTAGCGGGAAATGAGCAGTTCTTC. Translating gives CASSLSLGLAGNEQFF.